Listed below are T cell receptor beta chains from one sample, sequenced in a study of regulatory T cells in long-lasting Graves disease. TCRdb redid the calling of the multiplex PCR reads with MiXCR, one entry per CDR3 protein. The table has 500,000 to 700,000 distinct CDR3 sequences, 25% to 35% seen once. Here the sequenced sample was peripheral blood mononuclear cells (PBMCs), taken when the disease was refractory, from a patient treated with antithyroid drugs. The receptors were gathered from a female donor with Graves disease. CDR3s leave out the opening cysteine and the closing phenylalanine or tryptophan. The order of the fields is CDR3 length, V gene, D gene, CDR3 protein. A D gene is named only where the DNA matches it firmly.

len: 12
v_gene: TRBV9
d_gene: TRBD1
CDR3aa: ASSLGTGSRPQH

len: 12
v_gene: TRBV5-1
d_gene: TRBD1
CDR3aa: ASSTGQGGGPQH

len: 12
v_gene: TRBV11-2
d_gene: -
CDR3aa: ASSLGGTRYGYT

len: 13
v_gene: TRBV19
d_gene: -
CDR3aa: ASTFGGTTKETQY

len: 13
v_gene: TRBV20-1
d_gene: -
CDR3aa: SAFPGAVRNQPQH

len: 13
v_gene: TRBV5-4
d_gene: -
CDR3aa: ASSLQTGANYGYT

len: 11
v_gene: TRBV19
d_gene: -
CDR3aa: ASSMSANYGYT

len: 13
v_gene: TRBV14
d_gene: TRBD1
CDR3aa: ASSQGTGVNTEAF

len: 12
v_gene: TRBV19
d_gene: TRBD1
CDR3aa: ASIAGQVNTEAF

len: 13
v_gene: TRBV6-1
d_gene: -
CDR3aa: ASSAGQLPPRTQH

len: 14
v_gene: TRBV28
d_gene: TRBD2
CDR3aa: ASSLSGTSGRDEQF

len: 14
v_gene: TRBV7-9
d_gene: -
CDR3aa: ASSPGDTGIHYGYT

len: 12
v_gene: TRBV27
d_gene: -
CDR3aa: ASSLWAGPDEAF

len: 9
v_gene: TRBV20-1
d_gene: -
CDR3aa: SASANYGYT

len: 15
v_gene: TRBV19
d_gene: TRBD1
CDR3aa: ASNSRDRALSNYGYT

len: 19
v_gene: TRBV7-6
d_gene: TRBD2
CDR3aa: ASSLVDLTRLAGGPRDEQF

len: 9
v_gene: TRBV20-1
d_gene: -
CDR3aa: SAKTQETQY

len: 11
v_gene: TRBV7-2
d_gene: -
CDR3aa: ASSLMSLYEQY

len: 11
v_gene: TRBV7-2
d_gene: -
CDR3aa: ASSDLGSYEQY

len: 10
v_gene: TRBV29-1
d_gene: -
CDR3aa: SVERSDTEAF

len: 10
v_gene: TRBV7-9
d_gene: -
CDR3aa: ASSLAGHEQY

len: 14
v_gene: TRBV9
d_gene: TRBD2
CDR3aa: ASSVIGRENTGELF

len: 14
v_gene: TRBV10-3
d_gene: TRBD2
CDR3aa: AISEGASGPQETQY

len: 14
v_gene: TRBV7-9
d_gene: -
CDR3aa: ASSLPFGPYQETQY

len: 9
v_gene: TRBV7-9
d_gene: -
CDR3aa: ASSPVEKLF

len: 14
v_gene: TRBV12-3/TRBV12-4
d_gene: TRBD2
CDR3aa: ASNLLAGGPGETQY

len: 13
v_gene: TRBV20-1
d_gene: -
CDR3aa: SAREAAQANEKLF

len: 15
v_gene: TRBV13
d_gene: TRBD1
CDR3aa: ASSLEGQADGSYEQY

len: 13
v_gene: TRBV6-4
d_gene: -
CDR3aa: ASSRTADSNQPQH

len: 14
v_gene: TRBV6-2/TRBV6-3
d_gene: -
CDR3aa: ASSLEIPSPNQPQH

len: 10
v_gene: TRBV29-1
d_gene: -
CDR3aa: SSLDSSYEQY

len: 12
v_gene: TRBV12-3/TRBV12-4
d_gene: -
CDR3aa: ASSFNGGLPPQH

len: 11
v_gene: TRBV27
d_gene: -
CDR3aa: ASSRRANYGYT

len: 12
v_gene: TRBV12-3/TRBV12-4
d_gene: TRBD1
CDR3aa: ASSLQGAVSEQY

len: 10
v_gene: TRBV19
d_gene: TRBD2
CDR3aa: ASSREGREQF

len: 11
v_gene: TRBV29-1
d_gene: TRBD1
CDR3aa: SVIRDRANEQY

len: 13
v_gene: TRBV15
d_gene: -
CDR3aa: ATSSRQGSGQPQH

len: 12
v_gene: TRBV11-2
d_gene: -
CDR3aa: ASRKGAGEYGYT

len: 13
v_gene: TRBV2
d_gene: TRBD2
CDR3aa: ASKRTSGDSYEQY

len: 14
v_gene: TRBV20-1
d_gene: TRBD2
CDR3aa: SAKRQREAGLDEQF

len: 12
v_gene: TRBV20-1
d_gene: TRBD1
CDR3aa: SARGGRGGGEAF